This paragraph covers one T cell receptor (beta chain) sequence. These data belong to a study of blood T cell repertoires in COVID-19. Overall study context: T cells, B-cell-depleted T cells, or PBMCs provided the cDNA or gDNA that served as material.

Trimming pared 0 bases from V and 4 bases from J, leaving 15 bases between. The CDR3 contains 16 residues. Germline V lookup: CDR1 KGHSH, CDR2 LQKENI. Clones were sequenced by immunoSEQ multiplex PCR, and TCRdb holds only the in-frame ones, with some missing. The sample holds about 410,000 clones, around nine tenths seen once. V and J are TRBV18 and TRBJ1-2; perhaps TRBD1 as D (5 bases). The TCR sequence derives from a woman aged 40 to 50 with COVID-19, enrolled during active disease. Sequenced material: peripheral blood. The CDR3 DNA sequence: TGTGCCAGCTCACCACCGGCCAGGGCCTTTAGCTATGGCTACACCTTC. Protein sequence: CASSPPARAFSYGYTF.